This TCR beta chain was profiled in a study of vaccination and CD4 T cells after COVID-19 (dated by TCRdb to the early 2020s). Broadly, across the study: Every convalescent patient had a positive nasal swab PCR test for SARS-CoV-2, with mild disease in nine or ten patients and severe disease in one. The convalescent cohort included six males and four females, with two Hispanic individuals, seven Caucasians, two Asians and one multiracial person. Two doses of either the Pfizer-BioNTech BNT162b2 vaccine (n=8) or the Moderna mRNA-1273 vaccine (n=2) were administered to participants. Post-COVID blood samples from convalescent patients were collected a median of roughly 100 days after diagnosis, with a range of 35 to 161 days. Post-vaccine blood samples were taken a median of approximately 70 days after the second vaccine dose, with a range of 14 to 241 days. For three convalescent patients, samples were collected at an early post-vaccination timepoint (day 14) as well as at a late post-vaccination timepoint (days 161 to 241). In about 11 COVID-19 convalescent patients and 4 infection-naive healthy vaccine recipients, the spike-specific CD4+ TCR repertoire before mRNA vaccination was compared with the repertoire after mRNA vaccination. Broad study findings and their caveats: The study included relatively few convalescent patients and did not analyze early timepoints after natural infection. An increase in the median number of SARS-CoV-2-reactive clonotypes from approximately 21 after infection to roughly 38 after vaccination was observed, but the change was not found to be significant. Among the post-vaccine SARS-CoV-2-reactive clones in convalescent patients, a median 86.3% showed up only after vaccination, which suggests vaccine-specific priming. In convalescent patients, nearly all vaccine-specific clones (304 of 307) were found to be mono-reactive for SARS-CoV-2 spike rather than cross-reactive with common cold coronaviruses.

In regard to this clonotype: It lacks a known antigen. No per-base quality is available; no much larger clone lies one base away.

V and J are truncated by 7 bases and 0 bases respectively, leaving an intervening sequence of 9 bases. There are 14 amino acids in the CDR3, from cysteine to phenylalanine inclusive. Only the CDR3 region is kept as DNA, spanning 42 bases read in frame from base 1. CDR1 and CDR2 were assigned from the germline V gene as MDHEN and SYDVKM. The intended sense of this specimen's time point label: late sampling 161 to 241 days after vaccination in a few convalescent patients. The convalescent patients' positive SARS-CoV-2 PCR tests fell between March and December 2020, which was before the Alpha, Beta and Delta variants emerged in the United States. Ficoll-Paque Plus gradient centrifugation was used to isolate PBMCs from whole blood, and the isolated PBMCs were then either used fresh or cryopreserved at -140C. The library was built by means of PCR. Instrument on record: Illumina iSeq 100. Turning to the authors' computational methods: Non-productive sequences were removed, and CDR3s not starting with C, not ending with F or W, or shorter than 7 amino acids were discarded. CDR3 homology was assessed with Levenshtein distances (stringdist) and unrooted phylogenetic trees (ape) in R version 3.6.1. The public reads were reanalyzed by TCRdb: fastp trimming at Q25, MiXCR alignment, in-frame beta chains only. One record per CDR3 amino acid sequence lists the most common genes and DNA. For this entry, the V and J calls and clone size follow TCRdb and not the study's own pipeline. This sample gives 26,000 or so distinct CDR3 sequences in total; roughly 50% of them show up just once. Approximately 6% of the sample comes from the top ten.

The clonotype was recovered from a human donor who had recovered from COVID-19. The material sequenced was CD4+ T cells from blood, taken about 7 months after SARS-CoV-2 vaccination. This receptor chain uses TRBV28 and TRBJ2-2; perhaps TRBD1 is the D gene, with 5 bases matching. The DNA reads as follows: TGTGCCAGCACCTTGGACACGAACACCGGGGAGCTGTTTTTT. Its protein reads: CASTLDTNTGELFF.